The clone carrying this T cell receptor beta chain was observed at least ten times. TCRdb redid the calling of the PCR reads with MiXCR, one entry per CDR3 protein. This table holds about 630,000 distinct CDR3 sequences, roughly 27% found once. V was trimmed by 5 bases and J by 1 base, leaving 12 bases between them. This CDR3 contains 14 residues. Germline V CDR1 and CDR2: SEHNR, FQNEAQ (reference sequence). The data originate from a study of molecular identifiers for immune sequencing clone quantification. The sample taken for sequencing was naive CD8+ T cells from blood, with Jurkat cell RNA spiked in. The subset was: FACS-sorted CD8+CD4-CCR7+CD45RA+ naive T cells. The clonotype was recovered from a human donor in good health. Some libraries in this study had Jurkat cell RNA spiked in. The chain has TRBV7-9 and TRBJ2-7; TRBD2 is a possible D gene (5 bases). CDR3 coding DNA: TGTGCCAGCAGCCTGGAGGAGCGATCCTACGAGCAGTACTTC. The encoded protein is CASSLEERSYEQYF. The full variable domain, completed using reference TRBV7-9 and TRBJ2-7, is DTGVSQNPRHKITKRGQNVTFRCDPISEHNRLYWYRQTLGQGPEFLTYFQNEAQLEKSRLLSDRFSAERPKGSFSTLEIQRTEQGDSAMYLCASSLEERSYEQYFGPGTRLTVT.